This T cell receptor (beta chain) comes out of a study of glioma-infiltrating T cells. Study results and limitations: Tissue and blood shared very few CDR3 sequences. Tissue-blood divergence was below expectation in non-neoplastic patients, above in gliomas.

V shed 8 bases and J 8 bases; nucleotides not matched to a gene: 4. This CDR3 region has 14 residues. TCR alpha and beta CDR3 regions were amplified from RNA using iRepertoire nested multiplex PCR. Input was roughly 95-400 ng of tissue mRNA or PBMC total RNA. TCRdb re-analysed the multiplex PCR reads in MiXCR, keeping a single row per CDR3 protein. Of approximately 190,000 distinct CDR3 sequences listed, around 32% were seen once; the top ten hold 20% to 25%. As for this clonotype: Its specificity is unknown.

J is TRBJ2-1 and V is TRBV12-3 or TRBV12-4, with TRBD2 matching over 15 bases. The sample taken for sequencing was glioma tissue, nonneoplastic brain tissue, or PBMCs (not recorded which). The receptor's source is a human donor with low-grade glioma or glioblastoma, undergoing nonglioma brain surgery, or in good health (not recorded which). The CDR3 sequence is CASRTSGRAYEQFF. CDR3 DNA sequence: TGTGCCAGCCGGACTAGCGGGAGGGCCTATGAGCAGTTCTTC.